Detailed here is one T cell receptor beta chain. Its antigen is not identified. This sample is drawn from a study of T-cell reconstitution after alpha-beta-depleted transplantation in children. Points from the study as a whole: About two months after transplant, alpha-beta T cells reportedly came from several hundred expanded graft clones. Certain patients had high TCRbeta diversity at day 60, and it came from recipient T cells and thymic progenitors that survived. A year post-transplant, T-cell counts and diversity derived mostly from newly produced T cells.

In germline, CDR1 is SGHTA, CDR2 FQGNSA. The CDR3 has 16 residues. V was pared by 5 bases and J by 0 bases, with 15 bases between. Preparation of the TCRbeta library was carried out with unique molecular identifiers. Via MiXCR, TCRdb re-called the PCR reads, giving one row per CDR3 protein. Of some 440,000 distinct CDR3 sequences in the sample, about 16% were seen once. The sample consisted of PBMCs, mostly from graft donor cells, taken 360 days after TCRalphabeta/CD19-depleted stem cell transplant. The chain is built from TRBV7-2 and TRBJ2-3; D is unclear. The clonotype comes from a boy younger than two who had a stem cell transplant for Wiskott-Aldrich syndrome, so the T cells may come from the graft donor. The CDR3 nucleotides read TGTGCCAGCAGCCTTCCGGCTTTCCCTAGCACAGATACGCAGTATTTT. Translated: CASSLPAFPSTDTQYF.